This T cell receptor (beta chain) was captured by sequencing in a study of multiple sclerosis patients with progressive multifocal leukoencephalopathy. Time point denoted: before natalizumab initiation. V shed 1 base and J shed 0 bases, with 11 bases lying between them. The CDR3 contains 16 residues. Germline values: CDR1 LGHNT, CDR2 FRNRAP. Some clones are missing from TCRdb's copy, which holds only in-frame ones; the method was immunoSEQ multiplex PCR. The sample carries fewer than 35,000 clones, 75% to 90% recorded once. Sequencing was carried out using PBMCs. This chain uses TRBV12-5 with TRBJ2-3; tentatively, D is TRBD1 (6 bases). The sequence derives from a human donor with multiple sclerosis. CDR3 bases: TGTGCTAGTGGTTTGGAGGGACATACTAGCACAGATACGCAGTATTTT. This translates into CASGLEGHTSTDTQYF. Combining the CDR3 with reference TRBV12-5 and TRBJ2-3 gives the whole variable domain DARVTQTPRHKVTEMGQEVTMRCQPILGHNTVFWYRQTMMQGLELLAYFRNRAPLDDSGMPKDRFSAEMPDATLATLKIQPSEPRDSAVYFCASGLEGHTSTDTQYFGPGTRLTVL.